This is a list of T cell receptor beta chains from one sample in a study of T-cell reconstitution after alpha-beta-depleted transplantation in children. From the PCR reads, TCRdb called clonotypes with MiXCR, one entry per CDR3 protein. Counted here are about 640,000 distinct CDR3 sequences, over 15% occurring once; the ten biggest clones make up approximately 1%. This specimen consisted of PBMCs from the stem cell graft donor, obtained from the stem cell graft. The source is a human donor who donated a stem cell graft to a child with acute myeloid leukemia. The conserved cysteine and the conserved F or W are not part of the CDR3 here.

J | V | CDR3
TRBJ1-2 | TRBV20-1 | SAPGTGGGTHYGYT
TRBJ2-1 | TRBV20-1 | SARDPTSGVSYNEQF
TRBJ1-4 | TRBV4-2 | ASSQAGDFGEKLF
TRBJ1-2 | TRBV30 | AWSVLYREMGYT
TRBJ1-3 | TRBV20-1 | SARGHLGNTIY
TRBJ2-3 | TRBV6-1 | ASISKQGSTDTQY
TRBJ2-3 | TRBV6-2/TRBV6-3 | ASSYHRRDTQY
TRBJ1-4 | TRBV4-1 | ASSQVTGTANNEKLF
TRBJ1-1 | TRBV28 | ASRSGRVAEAF
TRBJ2-2 | TRBV15 | ATNRDREGGELF
TRBJ1-1 | TRBV20-1 | SASGAGGTEAF
TRBJ1-1 | TRBV5-6 | ASSFRTGTANTEAF
TRBJ1-3 | TRBV29-1 | SVQQGAGNTIY
TRBJ1-3 | TRBV7-2 | ASSLRAASGNTIY
TRBJ1-1 | TRBV29-1 | SVEDPGTVNTEAF
TRBJ2-2 | TRBV29-1 | SVDAPNTGELF
TRBJ2-3 | TRBV7-2 | ASSALAGGPTGTQY
TRBJ1-1 | TRBV7-2 | ASSLGQGALWTEAF
TRBJ1-1 | TRBV6-4 | ASTGQGNTEAF
TRBJ2-1 | TRBV12-3/TRBV12-4 | ASSLTGGTYNEQF
TRBJ1-2 | TRBV20-1 | SVESGTARYGYT
TRBJ2-1 | TRBV7-2 | ASSLTTGAYNEQF
TRBJ1-1 | TRBV7-9 | ASSVTRASNTEAF
TRBJ1-1 | TRBV20-1 | SANPLTGGREAF
TRBJ2-1 | TRBV5-1 | ASSLGGTAGEQF
TRBJ1-1 | TRBV6-5 | ASSYSGGGKAF
TRBJ2-2 | TRBV7-7 | ASSVRRGLRGTGELF
TRBJ1-1 | TRBV7-9 | ASSFGRGMNTEAF
TRBJ2-5 | TRBV6-1 | ASSTPGERRETQY
TRBJ2-3 | TRBV20-1 | SATRDSTDTQY
TRBJ1-2 | TRBV20-1 | SASPGAGHYGYT
TRBJ1-1 | TRBV28 | ASRETGTGNTEAF
TRBJ1-5 | TRBV25-1 | ASRVARAVDQPQH
TRBJ2-7 | TRBV7-2 | ASSPSVDRVYEQY
TRBJ2-5 | TRBV4-3 | ASSQDQSGGVGAQY
TRBJ1-5 | TRBV2 | ASSEQALQPQH